This TCR beta chain appears in the sequencing data of a study of T cell repertoires in cytomegalovirus infection. Whole-study findings and limits: Cumulative frequency (of public TCR beta family members) identified carriers of CMV plus the relevant HLA.

Germline CDR1 SGHTA, CDR2 FQGNSA. Between the trimmed V and J ends, which lost 1 base and 2 bases, there was a span of 11 bases. The CDR3 is made up of 15 amino acids. TCRdb fed the reads into MiXCR, producing one record per CDR3 protein. The sample has approximately 76,000 distinct CDR3 sequences, around 40% seen once. As regards this clonotype: Its antigen is as yet unknown.

The TCR sequence derives from a human donor in good health (CMV status not recorded). Some clones in this sample may be carry-over from other donors' samples. This chain joins TRBV7-2 and TRBJ2-5; D is ambiguous. The sequencing used CD8+ T cells from cultured PBMCs, collected from culture after CMV antigen stimulation. The CDR3 reads CASSLGWAIQETQYF. Here the CDR3 DNA reads TGTGCCAGCAGCTTAGGTTGGGCGATTCAAGAGACCCAGTACTTC.